What follows describes a single T cell receptor (beta chain). No antigen is known for it. The repertoire was sequenced with immunoSEQ multiplex PCR; TCRdb's copy has only in-frame clones and lacks some. The repertoire holds about 83,000 clones, with about 88% as singletons. The sample comes from a study of OX40 agonist ivuxolimab in advanced cancers. Study observations and caveats: Averaged across samples, CD8+ T cells carried more expanded clones than CD4+ did.

CDR3 size: 18 residues. The V and J ends lost 3 bases and 5 bases respectively, with 23 bases between them. The germline gives CDR1 LNHDA, CDR2 SQIVND (reference sequence). J is TRBJ1-5 and V is TRBV19, with D possibly being TRBD1 (6 bases). The TCR sequence derives from an adult with an advanced solid tumor such as melanoma, head and neck, liver or kidney cancer. This material consisted of CD4+ or CD8+ T cells sorted from blood, taken in a trial of the OX40 agonist ivuxolimab. This CDR3 reads CASSITRRGQIRYQPQHF. The CDR3 DNA follows: TGTGCCAGTAGTATTACCCGACGGGGGCAAATCAGGTATCAGCCCCAGCATTTT.